These 23 T cell receptor beta chains share one sample of origin, sequenced in a study of CD8+CD57+ T cells in acquired aplastic anemia. Both TCR beta VDJ combination and CDR3 sequence profiling were carried out. Genomic DNA was the template for this profiling. TCRdb used MiXCR to reprocess the reads, holding one entry per CDR3 protein. This table has around 150,000 distinct CDR3 sequences, 41% appearing once. Material: sorted CD4+, CD8+, or CD8+CD57+ T cells (not recorded which) from PBMCs. The receptors here all came from a human donor in good health, serving as a control.

Details on this clonotype: A much larger clone lies one base from this, so it may be a read error. This sequence joins TRBV6-2 or TRBV6-3 and TRBJ2-7; D is perhaps TRBD2 (7 bases). This CDR3 has 16 amino acids. V gave up 8 bases and J gave up 4 bases, with 24 bases separating them. From germline, CDR1 is MNHEY and CDR2 SVGEGT. CDR3 sequence: CASAPARTRGGYEQYF. For the CDR3, the DNA is TGTGCCAGCGCCCCCGCCCGGACTAGAGGGGGGTACGAGCAGTACTTC.

The sample holds a few counts of this clonotype. Just one base apart from a much larger clone, this may be a read error. The chain is built from TRBV12-3 or TRBV12-4 and TRBJ2-1; D may be TRBD1 or TRBD2 (6 bases each). The DNA matches TRBJ2-5 better at its end, which makes the J call doubtful. The length of the CDR3 is 14 residues. The CDR3 DNA follows: TGTGCCAGCAGCCGATCCCTAGGGGGGGAGACCCAGTACTTC. Amino acid sequence: CASSRSLGGETQYF.

This clonotype has a count of ten or more. The CDR3 loop is CASSLRLAGGYTF. In DNA, the CDR3 is TGTGCCAGCAGTTTAAGGTTGGCGGGGGGCTACACCTTC. The genes are TRBV12-3 or TRBV12-4 and TRBJ1-2; D not resolved. The germline V and J ends were trimmed by 2 bases and 8 bases, with 12 bases remaining between them. This CDR3 comprises 13 residues.

Remarks on this clonotype: A much larger clone differs from this one at a single base, so this may be a read error. This chain links TRBV6-1 with TRBJ2-1, with 9 positions matching TRBD2. This CDR3 comprises 13 residues. J gave up 15 bases and V 5 bases, and 11 bases lay outside the gene matches. Looked up from germline, CDR1 is MNHNS and CDR2 is SASEGT. This chain's CDR3 is CASSTTGTSRPFF. Here the CDR3 DNA reads TGTGCCAGCAGTACTACCGGGACTAGCAGACCGTTCTTC.

V usage is TRBV5-1 and J usage is TRBJ2-1, with 10 bases lining up with TRBD2. Germline V lookup: CDR1 SGHRS, CDR2 YFSETQ. The CDR3 totals 15 residues. Trimming cost V 4 bases and J 7 bases; bases outside gene matches: 8. CDR3 DNA sequence: TGCGCCAGCAGCCGGGGACTAGCGCCGGTGAATGAGCAGTTCTTC. This codes for CASSRGLAPVNEQFF.

The V call is TRBV7-6, the J call TRBJ2-1; tentative D call: TRBD1 (6 bases). The CDR3 runs 14 residues. Per the germline V gene, CDR1 is SGHVS and CDR2 is FNYEAQ. V dropped 3 bases and J dropped 0 bases, with 6 bases sitting between them. The CDR3 bases are TGTGCCAGCAGCTTGACAGGCTCCTACAATGAGCAGTTCTTC. As protein: CASSLTGSYNEQFF.

The chain employs TRBV10-3 and TRBJ2-5, with 9 bases fitting TRBD1. Germline V gene data show CDR1 as ENHRY and CDR2 as SYGVKD. V dropped 8 bases and J dropped 5; count of bases not matched to a gene: 9. This CDR3 is 14 amino acids long. CDR3 sequence reads: CAIAEGTGRETQYF. CDR3 sequence (DNA): TGTGCCATCGCTGAAGGGACAGGGCGGGAGACCCAGTACTTC.

The CDR3, as DNA: TGCAGCGTTGTAGGGACCGAGACCCAGTACTTC. Translation: CSVVGTETQYF. The V and J genes are TRBV29-1 and TRBJ2-5; D may be TRBD1 or TRBD2 (5 bases each). This CDR3 has 11 residues. CDR1 and CDR2 from the germline V gene are SQVTM and ANQGSEA. Trimming took off 4 bases at V and 5 bases at J, with 8 bases between the two ends.

There are many counts of this clonotype. The chain uses TRBV11-3 and TRBJ2-2; 9 nucleotides align to TRBD1. Germline-derived CDR1 and CDR2 are SGHNT and YENEEA. The trim removed 5 bases at V and 6 bases at J, leaving 7 bases unmatched. This CDR3 comprises 15 residues. CDR3 sequence (DNA): TGTGCCAGCAGCCGGGGACAGGGAAGGTCCGGGGAGCTGTTTTTT. This codes for CASSRGQGRSGELFF.

For this clonotype: A much larger clone lies one base from this, so it may be a read error. The conserved closing phenylalanine or tryptophan is absent in this CDR3, likely reflecting a read error. V gene TRBV2 combines with J gene TRBJ1-1, with 9 bases lining up with TRBD1. V trimming: 6 bases; J trimming: 10 bases; junction bases outside the gene matches: 6. This CDR3 contains 12 residues. CDR1 is SNHLY, CDR2 FYNNEI, per germline. DNA of the CDR3: TGTGCCAGCAGCCGGACAGGGGCTGGAGCTTTCTCT. Protein sequence: CASSRTGAGAFS.

Here the CDR3 reads CASSSYSTFTDTQYF. CDR3 DNA sequence: TGCGCCAGCAGCTCGTACTCGACCTTCACAGATACGCAGTATTTT. The rearrangement links TRBV4-1 to TRBJ2-3; D not certain. The CDR3 spans 15 residues. The germline V gene has CDR1 MGHRA and CDR2 YSYEKL. With 5 bases removed from V and 2 bases from J, the gap between germline ends came to 14 bases.

V usage is TRBV9 and J usage is TRBJ1-2; 7 bases line up with TRBD1. The CDR3 covers 15 residues. Germline V gene data show CDR1 as SGDLS and CDR2 as YYNGEE. V lost 4 bases and J lost 14; bases outside the gene matches: 20. CDR3 in DNA: TGTGCCAGCAGCAAGCACGGGACAGCCTTTTCGGATGGGACCTTC. This translates into CASSKHGTAFSDGTF.

Ten or more counts support this clonotype. One end of the junction varies from germline; a read error may be responsible. The chain uses TRBV14 and TRBJ2-1; D is unclear. Germline CDR1 and CDR2: SGHDN and FVKESK. The CDR3 extends over 12 amino acids. CDR3 amino acids: CASSPRYSEQFF. In DNA form, the CDR3 reads TGTGCCAGCAGCCCTCGATACAGTGAGCAGTTCTTC. Using reference TRBV14 and TRBJ2-1 for the parts outside the CDR3, the full variable domain is EAGVTQFPSHSVIEKGQTVTLRCDPISGHDNLYWYRRVMGKEIKFLLHFVKESKQDESGMPNNRFLAERTGGTYSTLKVQPAELEDSGVYFCASSPRYSEQFFGPGTRLTVL.

There are many counts of this clonotype. The rearrangement uses TRBV4-1 and TRBJ2-7, with D perhaps assigned TRBD1 or TRBD2 (6 bases each). CDR3 length equals 17 residues. Trimming removed 0 bases from V and 7 bases from J, with 22 bases in between. CDR1 MGHRA and CDR2 YSYEKL come from the germline V gene. CDR3 protein: CASSQDLGARGVGEQYF. The CDR3 bases are TGCGCCAGCAGCCAAGATTTAGGGGCTAGGGGGGTGGGTGAGCAGTACTTC.

With respect to this clonotype: A much larger clone is a single base away; this may be a read error. This chain's CDR3 is CARTLLWRTSYEQYF. CDR3 coding DNA: TGTGCCCGCACCCTGCTCTGGCGGACCTCCTACGAGCAGTACTTC. The gene calls are TRBV6-1 and TRBJ2-7, with D uncertain. With 11 bases removed from V and 0 bases from J, the gap between germline ends came to 20 bases. Germline V gene lookup returns CDR1 MNHNS and CDR2 SASEGT. The CDR3 runs to 15 residues.

The chain has TRBV11-2 and TRBJ1-6; no firm D call. V lost 4 bases and J 11 bases, leaving 15 bases between the germline ends. Per the germline V gene, CDR1 is SGHAT and CDR2 is FQNNGV. The CDR3 is 14 amino acids. CDR3 in DNA: TGTGCCAGCAGCTCTCTGCGGGGTTATCCACCCCTCCACTTT. Translated, it gives CASSSLRGYPPLHF.

Many counts were recorded for this clonotype. J is TRBJ2-1 and V is TRBV12-3 or TRBV12-4; TRBD2 agrees at 7 bases. The V and J ends lost 3 bases and 2 bases, in that order; junction bases with no gene match: 1. The CDR3 contains 14 residues. CDR3 region: CASSLGTTYNEQFF. The CDR3 DNA reads as TGTGCCAGCAGTTTGGGGACTACCTACAATGAGCAGTTCTTC.

This clonotype has only one observation. The V call is TRBV18, the J call TRBJ1-2; perhaps TRBD1 as D (5 bases). Germline assignment: CDR1 KGHSH and CDR2 LQKENI. Trimming left V 3 bases short and J 4 bases short, with 9 bases between. This CDR3 contains 13 residues. This CDR3 is CASSPQGGYGYTF. For the CDR3, the DNA is TGTGCCAGCTCACCTCAGGGAGGCTATGGCTACACCTTC.

The chain combines TRBV9 with TRBJ1-1; weak D call: TRBD1 (5 bases). The germline V gene has CDR1 SGDLS and CDR2 YYNGEE. The CDR3 has 13 residues. V was clipped by 5 bases and J by 6 bases, with 14 bases between them. CDR3 nucleotides: TGTGCCAGCAGTACCTTAGGGGAGTCTGAAGCTTTCTTT. Its protein is CASSTLGESEAFF.

The V gene is TRBV7-9, the J gene TRBJ2-7, with TRBD2 identical over 7 bases. The V and J ends lost 3 bases and 5 bases, in that order; junction bases with no gene match: 10. CDR3 length equals 15 residues. The V gene's germline CDR1 is SEHNR and CDR2 FQNEAQ (reference sequence). The CDR3 spells CASSLIGGGPHEQYF. CDR3 nucleotide sequence: TGTGCCAGCAGCTTGATCGGGGGAGGGCCCCACGAGCAGTACTTC. Full variable domain (remainder filled in from reference TRBV7-9 and TRBJ2-7): DTGVSQNPRHKITKRGQNVTFRCDPISEHNRLYWYRQTLGQGPEFLTYFQNEAQLEKSRLLSDRFSAERPKGSFSTLEIQRTEQGDSAMYLCASSLIGGGPHEQYFGPGTRLTVT.

Here the CDR3 reads CASSHRAQGEAGDEQYF. As DNA, the CDR3 is TGTGCCAGCAGCCATCGGGCGCAGGGGGAGGCGGGAGACGAGCAGTACTTC. The V gene is TRBV14, the J gene TRBJ2-7; perhaps D is TRBD1 or TRBD2 (7 bases each). The CDR3 length is 17 residues. Trimming shortened V by 3 bases and J by 5 bases, and 23 bases separated the two germline ends. The V gene's germline CDR1 is SGHDN and CDR2 FVKESK.

The rearrangement joins TRBV12-3 or TRBV12-4 to TRBJ2-1; tentatively, D is TRBD1 or TRBD2 (5 bases each). The CDR3 has 15 residues. V shed 5 bases and J shed 3 bases, with 14 bases lying between them. The chain's CDR3 is CASSSRDALYNEQFF. The DNA for the CDR3 is TGTGCCAGCAGTAGCCGGGACGCCCTCTACAATGAGCAGTTCTTC.

This chain joins TRBV28 and TRBJ2-1; 9 positions agree with TRBD1. V lost 2 bases and J lost 10; bases outside the gene matches: 9. This CDR3 comprises 15 residues. Germline V lookup: CDR1 MDHEN, CDR2 SYDVKM. The CDR3 is CASSLEFGTGPEQFF. In DNA form, the CDR3 reads TGTGCCAGCAGTTTAGAGTTCGGGACAGGGCCGGAGCAGTTCTTC.